This T cell receptor beta chain was obtained from a study of blood T cell repertoires in COVID-19. Authors' analysis steps: Cell counts per sample came from amplifying reference gene primers. Repertoires were generated with immunoSEQ multiplex PCR, while TCRdb's copy carries only in-frame clones and drops some. V, J and clone size reflect that table, while D and trimming were determined from the DNA. Of 310,000 or so clones listed, roughly 88% were seen once; the top ten hold about 1.7%. V shed 0 bases and J shed 0 bases, with 10 bases lying between them. The CDR3 totals 16 residues. Germline V gene lookup returns CDR1 SGDLS and CDR2 YYNGEE.

The sequencing sample was made of peripheral blood. This receptor was obtained from a woman aged 50 to 65 with acute or convalescent COVID-19. This chain links TRBV9 with TRBJ1-3; D possibly corresponds to TRBD1 (5 bases). CDR3 region: CASSVGEGTSGNTIYF. Written as DNA, the CDR3 is TGTGCCAGCAGCGTAGGGGAGGGGACCTCTGGAAACACCATATATTTT.